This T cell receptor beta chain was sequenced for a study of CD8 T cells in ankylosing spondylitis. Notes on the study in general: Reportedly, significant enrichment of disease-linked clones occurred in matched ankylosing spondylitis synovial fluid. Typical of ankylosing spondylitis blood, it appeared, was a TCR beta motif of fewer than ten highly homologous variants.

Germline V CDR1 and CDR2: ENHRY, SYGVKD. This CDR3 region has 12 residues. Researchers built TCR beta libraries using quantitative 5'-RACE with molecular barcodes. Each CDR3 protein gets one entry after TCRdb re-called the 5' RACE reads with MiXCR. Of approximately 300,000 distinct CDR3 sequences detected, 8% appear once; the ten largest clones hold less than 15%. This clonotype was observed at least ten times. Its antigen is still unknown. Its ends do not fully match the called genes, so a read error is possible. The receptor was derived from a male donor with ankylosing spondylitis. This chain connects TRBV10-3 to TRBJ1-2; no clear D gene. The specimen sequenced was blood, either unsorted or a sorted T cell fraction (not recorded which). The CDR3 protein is CAISQSDYGYTF. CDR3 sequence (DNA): TGTGCCATCAGTCAGTCTGACTATGGCTACACCTTC.